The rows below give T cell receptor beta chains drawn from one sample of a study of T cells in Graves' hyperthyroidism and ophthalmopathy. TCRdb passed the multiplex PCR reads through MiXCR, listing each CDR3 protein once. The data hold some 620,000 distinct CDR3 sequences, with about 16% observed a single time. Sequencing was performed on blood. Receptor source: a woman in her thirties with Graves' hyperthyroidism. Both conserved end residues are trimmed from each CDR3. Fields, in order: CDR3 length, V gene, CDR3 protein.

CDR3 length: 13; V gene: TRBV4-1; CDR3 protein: ASSHPGQGRTEAF
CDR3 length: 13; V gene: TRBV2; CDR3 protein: ASSYGHRGNQPQH
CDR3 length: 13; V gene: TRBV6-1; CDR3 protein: ASSLDRGVTGELF
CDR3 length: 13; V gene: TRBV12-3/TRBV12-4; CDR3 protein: ASSSPGLNTGELF
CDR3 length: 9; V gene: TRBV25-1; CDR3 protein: ASSSWREAF
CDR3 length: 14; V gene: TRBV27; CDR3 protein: ASSPNLRIQAYEQY
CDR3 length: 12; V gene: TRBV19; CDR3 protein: ASSEGLAANEQY
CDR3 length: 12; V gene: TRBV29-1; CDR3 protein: SVGIWTSNTEAF
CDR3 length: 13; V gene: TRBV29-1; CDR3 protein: SVDIAGSGTGELF
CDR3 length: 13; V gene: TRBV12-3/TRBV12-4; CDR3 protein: ASSIIAEYTDTQY
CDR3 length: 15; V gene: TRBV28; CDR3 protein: ASSLGLAYPSTDTQY
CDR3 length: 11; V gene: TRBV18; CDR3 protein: ASSDSGKGEQY
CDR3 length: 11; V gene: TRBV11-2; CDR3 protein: ASPGTGGETQY